This section outlines one TCR beta chain sequence together with its context. This entry belongs to a study of identical twins. One entry per CDR3 protein, called by TCRdb with MiXCR from the 5' RACE reads. The sample yields a few hundred thousand distinct CDR3 sequences, 9.6% seen once. The V gene end was trimmed by 0 bases and the J gene end by 6 bases; junction bases not matched to a gene: 15. Looked up from germline, CDR1 is SGHRS and CDR2 is YFSETQ. This CDR3 spans 17 amino acids. This same sample was also part of a study on yellow fever vaccine responses in identical twins.

What was sequenced was PBMCs. This receptor was obtained from a woman younger than 30 in good health. This sequence joins TRBV5-1 and TRBJ2-7, with 7 bases fitting TRBD2. The CDR3 bases are TGCGCCAGCAGCTTGGATCTCGGGGGGTCAGGGTATACCGAGCAGTACTTC. It yields the protein CASSLDLGGSGYTEQYF. The variable domain in full, completed from reference TRBV5-1 and TRBJ2-7, reads KAGVTQTPRYLIKTRGQQVTLSCSPISGHRSVSWYQQTPGQGLQFLFEYFSETQRNKGNFPGRFSGRQFSNSRSEMNVSTLELGDSALYLCASSLDLGGSGYTEQYFGPGTRLTVT.